The T cell receptor beta chain under discussion was sequenced for a study of response to subunit inactivated influenza vaccine. Study results and limitations: Each seasonal flu vaccination may recruit only limited new T cells, authors suggested.

One entry per CDR3 protein results from TCRdb running MiXCR on the RT-PCR reads. The sample holds 800,000 or so distinct CDR3 sequences; 21% are singletons and the top ten take roughly 10%. Between the trimmed V and J ends, which lost 4 bases and 6 bases, there was a span of 9 bases. This CDR3 has 13 amino acids. This clonotype was observed a handful of times. Its specificity is unknown. The receptor's source is a man in his fifties or sixties who received an inactivated influenza vaccine. The chain combines TRBV12-3 or TRBV12-4 with TRBJ2-2; D is undetermined. This specimen was PBMCs from blood, taken around 5 days after vaccination. This CDR3 is CASSSDSAGELFF. The DNA of the CDR3 is TGTGCCAGCAGTTCCGACTCGGCCGGGGAGCTGTTTTTT.